The rows below give T cell receptor beta chains drawn from one sample of a study of chemoradiotherapy in HPV16-positive cancers. Profiling relied on immunoSEQ multiplex PCR, and the TCRdb table lists in-frame clones only, not all of them. The top ten clones hold 2.7% of a sample with under 30,000 clones, approximately 94% of them seen once. This sample was taken from a patient who underwent chemoradiotherapy. Source of these receptors: a human donor with HPV-associated anogenital cancer. CDR3s include the opening cysteine and the closing phenylalanine or tryptophan. Each record gives: CDR3 length, clone size, D gene, V gene, J gene, CDR3 DNA, CDR3 protein. The D gene is left open where the match is weak. Not every row has a clone size; where given, it reads once, few, many or a size class.

>17|-|TRBD2|TRBV11-2|TRBJ2-1
TGTGCCAGCAGCCTAGGGACTAGCGGGGTCTCCTACAATGAGCAGTTCTTC
CASSLGTSGVSYNEQFF
>16|once|TRBD1|TRBV5-1|TRBJ1-3
TGCGCCAGCAGCGGGGGCACGGGACAGCGAGGAAACACCATATATTTT
CASSGGTGQRGNTIYF
>16|once|TRBD1|TRBV5-4|TRBJ2-5
TGTGCCAGCAGCTCTGCGACAGGGGGTCACCAAGAGACCCAGTACTTC
CASSSATGGHQETQYF
>15|-|-|TRBV28|TRBJ2-7
TGTGCCAGCTACGGGACTGGCTCCCGAGGGAACGAGCAGTACTTC
CASYGTGSRGNEQYF
>12|-|-|TRBV10-3|TRBJ1-3
TGTGCCATCAGTTCAGAAGGAAACACCATATATTTT
CAISSEGNTIYF
>14|-|-|TRBV10-1|TRBJ1-1
TGCGCCAGCAGTGACCGGGGGAGGGACACTGAAGCTTTCTTT
CASSDRGRDTEAFF
>15|-|TRBD1|TRBV6-6|TRBJ1-5
TGTGCCAGCAGTTACCTGACAGGGAGCAATCAGCCCCAGCATTTT
CASSYLTGSNQPQHF
>13|-|TRBD1|TRBV29-1|TRBJ1-2
TGCAGCGTGAGGACAGGGGGCGACTATGGCTACACCTTC
CSVRTGGDYGYTF
>11|-|-|TRBV29-1|TRBJ2-7
TGCAGCGTTACATGGGGCTACGAGCAGTACTTC
CSVTWGYEQYF
>13|-|-|TRBV15|TRBJ2-7
TGTGCCACCAGCAGAGACACAGTTTACGAGCAGTACTTC
CATSRDTVYEQYF
>16|-|-|TRBV19|TRBJ1-6
TGTGCCAGTACTCTTTGGGGGATGCGTCAGGATTCACCCCTCCACTTT
CASTLWGMRQDSPLHF
>15|-|-|TRBV27|TRBJ2-6
TGTGCCAGCAGTTCCACCGGATCTGGGGCCAACGTCCTGACTTTC
CASSSTGSGANVLTF
>13|-|-|TRBV4-1|TRBJ1-2
TGCGCCAGCAGCCAAGGTCAGAGGGATGGCTACACCTTC
CASSQGQRDGYTF
>15|-|TRBD2|TRBV25-1|TRBJ2-5
TGTGCCAGCCGCGGGACTAGCGGATCACAAGAGACCCAGTACTTC
CASRGTSGSQETQYF
>16|-|TRBD2|TRBV7-2|TRBJ2-3
TGTGCCAGCAGCTTAGCTCTAGCGGGGAACACAGATACGCAGTATTTT
CASSLALAGNTDTQYF
>16|-|TRBD1|TRBV9|TRBJ2-4
TGTGCCAGCAGCGAGGGGACAGGACTAGCCAAAAACATTCAGTACTTC
CASSEGTGLAKNIQYF
>18|-|TRBD2|TRBV5-4|TRBJ2-6
TGTGCCAGCAGCCCAAAGCGGGGGGCGAGCTCTGGGGCCAACGTCCTGACTTTC
CASSPKRGASSGANVLTF
>14|-|TRBD1|TRBV10-2|TRBJ1-5
TGCGCCAGCAGCGGACAGGGGCGCAATCAGCCCCAGCATTTT
CASSGQGRNQPQHF
>17|-|-|TRBV28|TRBJ2-1
TGTGCCAGCAGTTCTCCGCCCCCCAGCGCGTATAACAATGAGCAGTTCTTC
CASSSPPPSAYNNEQFF
>17|-|TRBD2|TRBV6-1|TRBJ2-3
TGTGCCAGCAGTGCGATGATAGCGGGAGGGCTAACAGATACGCAGTATTTT
CASSAMIAGGLTDTQYF
>14|-|-|TRBV5-1|TRBJ1-2
TGCGCCAGCAGCTCTGGAGAGGGTTTATATGGCTACACCTTC
CASSSGEGLYGYTF
>15|once|-|TRBV28|TRBJ2-1
TGTGCCAGCAGAGGGACAAGTCTCTCCTACAATGAGCAGTTCTTC
CASRGTSLSYNEQFF
>16|-|TRBD2|TRBV5-4|TRBJ2-5
TGTGCCAGCAGCTTTACTAGCGGCCGGAACCAAGAGACCCAGTACTTC
CASSFTSGRNQETQYF
>18|-|TRBD1|TRBV5-6|TRBJ2-6
TGTGCCAGCAGCGCGGACAGGGGGTGGAATCGTGGGGCCAACGTCCTGACTTTC
CASSADRGWNRGANVLTF
>13|-|-|TRBV19|TRBJ1-2
TGTGCCAGTAGTATGTTACCGGGAGCAGCTTGCACCTTC
CASSMLPGAACTF
>15|-|TRBD1|TRBV6-5|TRBJ2-5
TGTGCCAGCAGTAACCCCGGGACAGGGCAAGAGACCCAGTACTTC
CASSNPGTGQETQYF